The clone carrying this T cell receptor beta chain was seen at least ten times. These data come from a study of blood T cell repertoires in COVID-19. The overall study: The origin of the acute and convalescent COVID-19 samples was the United States, Italy and Spain.

Using immunoSEQ multiplex PCR, the repertoire was profiled, and TCRdb retains in-frame clones only, with some absent. The sample holds approximately 210,000 clones, around 92% seen once. The sequence was obtained from a man aged 25-45 years with acute or convalescent COVID-19. The specimen sequenced was peripheral blood.

CDR3 DNA sequence: TGTGCCAGCAGTGCGGGGGTCTACCCCCTCTATGGCTACACCTTC. This gives the protein CASSAGVYPLYGYTF. The chain employs TRBV5-6 and TRBJ1-2; a weak D match, TRBD1 (5 bases). Trimming removed 5 bases from V and 4 bases from J, with 18 bases in between. The CDR3 extends over 15 amino acids. Germline lookup yields CDR1 SGHDT and CDR2 YYEEEE.